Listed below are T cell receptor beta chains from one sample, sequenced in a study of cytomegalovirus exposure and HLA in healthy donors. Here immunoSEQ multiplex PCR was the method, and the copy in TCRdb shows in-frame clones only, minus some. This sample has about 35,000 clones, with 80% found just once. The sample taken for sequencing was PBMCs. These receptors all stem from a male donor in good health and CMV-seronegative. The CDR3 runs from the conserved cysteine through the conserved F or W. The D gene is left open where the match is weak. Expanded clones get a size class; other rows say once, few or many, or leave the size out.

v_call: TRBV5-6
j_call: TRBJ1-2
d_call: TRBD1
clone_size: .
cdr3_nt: TGTGCCAGCAGCCCGGGACAGGCCTACTATGGCTACACCTTC
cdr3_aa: CASSPGQAYYGYTF

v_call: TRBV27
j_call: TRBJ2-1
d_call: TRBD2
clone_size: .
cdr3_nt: TGTGCCAGCAGTTTGGGACTAGCGGAGCGCAATGAGCAGTTCTTC
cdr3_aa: CASSLGLAERNEQFF

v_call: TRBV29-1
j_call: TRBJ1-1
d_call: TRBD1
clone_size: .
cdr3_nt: TGCAGCGTTGTGACCGGGACAGGGTACACTGAAGCTTTCTTT
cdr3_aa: CSVVTGTGYTEAFF

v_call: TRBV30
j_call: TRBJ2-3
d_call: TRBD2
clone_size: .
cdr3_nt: TGTGCCTGGAGTCGCCTAGCGGGGCGCACAGATACGCAGTATTTT
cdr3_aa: CAWSRLAGRTDTQYF

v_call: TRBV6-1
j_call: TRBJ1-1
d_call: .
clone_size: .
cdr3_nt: TGTGCCAGCAGTGAAGGGGCGAACACTGAAGCTTTCTTT
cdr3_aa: CASSEGANTEAFF

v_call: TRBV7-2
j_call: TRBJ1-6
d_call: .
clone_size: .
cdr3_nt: TGTGCCAGCAGCTTAGAGAGGGTAGTCGATTATAATTCACCCCTCCACTTT
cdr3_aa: CASSLERVVDYNSPLHF

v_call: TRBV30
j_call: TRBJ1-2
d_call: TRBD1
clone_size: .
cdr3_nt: TGTGCCTGGAGTGTACGGGACAGAGATGGCTACACCTTC
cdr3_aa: CAWSVRDRDGYTF

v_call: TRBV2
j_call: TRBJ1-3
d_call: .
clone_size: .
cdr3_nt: TGTGCCATAGGGGGACGGTCTGGAAACACCATATATTTT
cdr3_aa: CAIGGRSGNTIYF

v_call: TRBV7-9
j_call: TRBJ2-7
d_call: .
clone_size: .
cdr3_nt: TGTGCCGCACGGGGGAGTTGGGACGAGCAGTACTTC
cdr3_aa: CAARGSWDEQYF

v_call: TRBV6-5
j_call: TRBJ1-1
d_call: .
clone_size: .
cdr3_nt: TGTGCCAGCAGGGACAGCCTGAACACTGAAGCTTTCTTT
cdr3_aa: CASRDSLNTEAFF

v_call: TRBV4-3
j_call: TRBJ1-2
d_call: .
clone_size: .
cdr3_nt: TGCGCCAGCAGCTATTCCGGGACAACCACTGGCTACACCTTC
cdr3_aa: CASSYSGTTTGYTF

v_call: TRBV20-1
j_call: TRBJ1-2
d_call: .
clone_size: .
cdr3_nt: TGCACTACCCGGCGGAGCTATGGCTACACCTTC
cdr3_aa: CTTRRSYGYTF

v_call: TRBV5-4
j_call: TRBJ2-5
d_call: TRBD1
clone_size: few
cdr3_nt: TGTGCCAGCAGCTTGCAGGGGGCTGGGGAGACCCAGTACTTC
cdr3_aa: CASSLQGAGETQYF

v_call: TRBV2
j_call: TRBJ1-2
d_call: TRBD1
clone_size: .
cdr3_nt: TGTGCCAGCAGGGAGGGGGCCGGCAGTGGCTACACCTTC
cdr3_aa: CASREGAGSGYTF

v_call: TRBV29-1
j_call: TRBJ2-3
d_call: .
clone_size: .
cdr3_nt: TGCAGCGTTGAAAGGATGGGGGGACTCTCCCTGGATACGCAGTATTTT
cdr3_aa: CSVERMGGLSLDTQYF

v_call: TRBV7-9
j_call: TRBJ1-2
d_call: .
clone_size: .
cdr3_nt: TGTGCCAGCAGCTTAGCGCCAGAGGGCTATGGCTACACCTTC
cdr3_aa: CASSLAPEGYGYTF

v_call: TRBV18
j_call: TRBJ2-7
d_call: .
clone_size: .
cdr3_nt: TGTGCCAGCTCAGCAGGACAGTACTACGAGCAGTACTTC
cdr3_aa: CASSAGQYYEQYF

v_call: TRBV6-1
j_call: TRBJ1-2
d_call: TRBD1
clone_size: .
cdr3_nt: TGTGCCACCAGAGTATCAGGGGGTGACTACTATGGCTACACCTTC
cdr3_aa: CATRVSGGDYYGYTF

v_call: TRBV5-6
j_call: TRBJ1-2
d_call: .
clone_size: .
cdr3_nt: TGTGCCAGCAGCTTGGCGGGATCCGCTTTTAACTATGGCTACACCTTC
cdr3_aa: CASSLAGSAFNYGYTF

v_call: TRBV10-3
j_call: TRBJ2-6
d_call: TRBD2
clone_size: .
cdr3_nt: TGTGCCATCAGTGAGTCCACTAGCGGGGGGCCCTCTGGGGCCAACGTCCTGACTTTC
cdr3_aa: CAISESTSGGPSGANVLTF

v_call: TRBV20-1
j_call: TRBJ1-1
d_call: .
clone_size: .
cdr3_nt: TGCAGTGCTGAGCCCAGGGTGGACGCTTTCTTT
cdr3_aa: CSAEPRVDAFF

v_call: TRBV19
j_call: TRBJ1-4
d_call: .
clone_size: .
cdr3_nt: TGTGCCAGTAGTAGGGGGCTAAGGGGAACTACTAATGAAAAACTGTTTTTT
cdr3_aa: CASSRGLRGTTNEKLFF

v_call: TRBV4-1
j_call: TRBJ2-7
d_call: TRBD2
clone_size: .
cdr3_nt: TGCGCCAGCAGCCAAGATGGACTAGCGGGAAGGGTATCCTACGAGCAGTACTTC
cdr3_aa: CASSQDGLAGRVSYEQYF

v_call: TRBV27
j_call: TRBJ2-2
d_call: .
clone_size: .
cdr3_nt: TGTGCCAGCAGTTTATATGCAGGGGCCGGCACCGGGGAGCTGTTTTTT
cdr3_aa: CASSLYAGAGTGELFF

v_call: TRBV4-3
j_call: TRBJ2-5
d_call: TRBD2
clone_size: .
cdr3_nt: TGCGCCAGCAGCCAAGACTGGACTAGCGGCCAAGAGACCCAGTACTTC
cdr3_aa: CASSQDWTSGQETQYF

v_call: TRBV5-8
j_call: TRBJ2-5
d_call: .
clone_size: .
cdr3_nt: TGTGCCAGCAGCTTGTTGGAGGGACGGGGAGAGACCCAGTACTTC
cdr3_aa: CASSLLEGRGETQYF

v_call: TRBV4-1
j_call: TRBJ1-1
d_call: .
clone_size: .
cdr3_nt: TGCGCCAGCAGCCAAGGGACGGCGGGGAGGGCTTTCTTT
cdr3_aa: CASSQGTAGRAFF

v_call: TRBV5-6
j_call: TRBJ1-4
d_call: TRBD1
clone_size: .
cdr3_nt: TGTGCCAGCAGCGATGGACAGGGGGCAACTAATGAAAAACTGTTTTTT
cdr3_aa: CASSDGQGATNEKLFF

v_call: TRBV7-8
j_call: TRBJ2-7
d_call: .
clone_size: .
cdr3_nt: TGTGCCAGCAGCTTTCATGCGTCCGAGCAGTACTTC
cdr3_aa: CASSFHASEQYF

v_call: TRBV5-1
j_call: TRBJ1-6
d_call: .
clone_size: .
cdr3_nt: TGCGCCAGCAGCCCAGACAATAATAATTCACCCCTCCACTTT
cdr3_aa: CASSPDNNNSPLHF

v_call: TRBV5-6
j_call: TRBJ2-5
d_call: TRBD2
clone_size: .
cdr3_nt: TGTGCCAGCAGCTTGGAGGGACTAGCAGGAGAGACCCAGTACTTC
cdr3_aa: CASSLEGLAGETQYF

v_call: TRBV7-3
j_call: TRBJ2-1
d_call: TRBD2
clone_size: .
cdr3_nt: TGTGCCAGCAGCTCTTCTAGCGGGGGCCCCCCTGGGAACTACAATGAGCAGTTCTTC
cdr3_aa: CASSSSSGGPPGNYNEQFF

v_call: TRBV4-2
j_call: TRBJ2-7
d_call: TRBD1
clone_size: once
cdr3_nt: TGTGCCAGCAGCCAAGATCAGGGGACAGGTTCCTACGAGCAGTACTTC
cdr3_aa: CASSQDQGTGSYEQYF

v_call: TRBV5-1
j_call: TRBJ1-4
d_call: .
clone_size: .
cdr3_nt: TGCGCCAGCAGCTTCACAGCAACTAATGAAAAACTGTTTTTT
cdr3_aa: CASSFTATNEKLFF

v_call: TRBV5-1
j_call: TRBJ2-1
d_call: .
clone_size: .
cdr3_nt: TGCGCCAGCAGCTTGGGCGGGGATGAGCAGTTCTTC
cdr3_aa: CASSLGGDEQFF

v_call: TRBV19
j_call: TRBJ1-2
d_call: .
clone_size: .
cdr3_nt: TGTGCCAGTAGTCTGGGCAGGATAAACTATGGCTACACCTTC
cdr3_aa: CASSLGRINYGYTF

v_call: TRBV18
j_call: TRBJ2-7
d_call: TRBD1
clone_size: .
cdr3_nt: TGTGCCAGCTCACCCTCGGACAGGTTCTACGAGCAGTACTTC
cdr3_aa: CASSPSDRFYEQYF

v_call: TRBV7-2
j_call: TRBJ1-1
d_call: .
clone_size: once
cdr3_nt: TGTGCCAGCAGCTTAGTACAGGGTGAAGCTTTCTTT
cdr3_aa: CASSLVQGEAFF

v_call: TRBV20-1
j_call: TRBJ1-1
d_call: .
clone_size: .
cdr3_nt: TGCAGTACACGCCAGATTGAAGCTTTCTTT
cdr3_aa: CSTRQIEAFF

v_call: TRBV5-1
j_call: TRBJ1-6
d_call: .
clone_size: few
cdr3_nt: TGCGCCAGCAGCTTGGGACCCCAGGGAAATTCACCCCTCCACTTT
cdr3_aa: CASSLGPQGNSPLHF

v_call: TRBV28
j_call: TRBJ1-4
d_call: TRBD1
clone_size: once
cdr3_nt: TGTGCCAGCAGTTCAGAACCGGGACAGGGGGGAAATGAAAAACTGTTTTTT
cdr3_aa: CASSSEPGQGGNEKLFF

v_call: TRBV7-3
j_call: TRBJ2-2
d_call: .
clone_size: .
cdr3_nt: TGTGCCAGCAGCCCCGGGGTGGGGGCCAACACCGGGGAGCTGTTTTTT
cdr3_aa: CASSPGVGANTGELFF

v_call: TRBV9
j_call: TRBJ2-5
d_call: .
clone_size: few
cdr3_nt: TGTGCCAGCAGCGTAGGAGTAGGAGGGACCCAAGAGACCCAGTACTTC
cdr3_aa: CASSVGVGGTQETQYF

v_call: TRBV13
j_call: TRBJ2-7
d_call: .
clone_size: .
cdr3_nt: TGTGCCAGCAGGGAGGAGGGAACCTCCTACGAGCAGTACTTC
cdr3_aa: CASREEGTSYEQYF

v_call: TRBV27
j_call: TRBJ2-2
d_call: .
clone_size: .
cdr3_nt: TGTGCCAGCAGTCCCGCGGGGTTCTCCGGGGAGCTGTTTTTT
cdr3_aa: CASSPAGFSGELFF

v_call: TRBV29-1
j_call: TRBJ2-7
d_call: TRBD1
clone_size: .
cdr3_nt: TGCAGCGCCCAAAGCGCCACAGGGGTACGCTACGAGCAGTACTTC
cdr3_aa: CSAQSATGVRYEQYF

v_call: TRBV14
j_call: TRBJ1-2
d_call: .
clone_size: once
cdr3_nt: TGTGCCAGCAGTGCTGGACAGAACTATGGCTACACCTTC
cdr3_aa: CASSAGQNYGYTF

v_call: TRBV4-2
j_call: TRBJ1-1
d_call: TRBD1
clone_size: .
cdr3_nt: TGTGCCAGCAGCCAACAGGGGACAGTGACGGTCCGGGCTTTCTTT
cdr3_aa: CASSQQGTVTVRAFF

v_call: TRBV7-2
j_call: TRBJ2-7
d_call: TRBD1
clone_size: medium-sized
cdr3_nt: TGTGCCAGCAGCTTCAGGGGGTCCCGACTGGAGCAGTACTTC
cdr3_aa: CASSFRGSRLEQYF

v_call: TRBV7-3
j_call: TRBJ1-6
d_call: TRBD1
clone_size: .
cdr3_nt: TGTGCCAGCAGCCTGGGACAGGGGTCCAATTCACCCCTCCACTTT
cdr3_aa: CASSLGQGSNSPLHF

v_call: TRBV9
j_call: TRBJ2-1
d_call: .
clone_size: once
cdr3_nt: TGTGCCAGCAGCGTAGTGGGGACTTCTCACAATGAGCAGTTCTTC
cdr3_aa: CASSVVGTSHNEQFF

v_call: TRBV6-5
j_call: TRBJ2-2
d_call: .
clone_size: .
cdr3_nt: TGTGCCAGCAGTCCACAGGGTAGCACCGGGGAGCTGTTTTTT
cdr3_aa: CASSPQGSTGELFF